What follows are 16 T cell receptor beta chains derived from one specimen sequenced in a study of blood T cell repertoires in COVID-19. Assay: immunoSEQ multiplex PCR; the TCRdb copy retains only in-frame clones and omits some. The sample records about 210,000 clones, around 88% being singletons. Sequencing used PBMCs or T cells enriched from blood (not recorded which). These receptors originate from a woman aged 40 to 50 with acute COVID-19.

The gene calls are TRBV7-8 and TRBJ1-6; the D gene is possibly TRBD1 (6 bases). Deletions cut 7 bases from V and 11 bases from J, with 21 bases between. The CDR3 totals 15 residues. CDR1 is SGHVS, CDR2 FQNEAQ, per germline. The DNA for the CDR3 is TGTGCCAGCAACCCCAGCAGGGGAAAAAGGACACCCCTCCACTTT. Its protein is CASNPSRGKRTPLHF.

This clone was counted once. The V and J genes are TRBV7-9 and TRBJ1-3; 7 bases are a match to TRBD1. J gave up 2 bases and V 5 bases, and 3 bases lay outside the gene matches. Germline-derived CDR1 and CDR2 are SEHNR and FQNEAQ (reference sequence). This CDR3 comprises 14 residues. CDR3 protein: CASSRQGAGNTIYF. The CDR3 DNA follows: TGTGCCAGCAGCCGACAGGGAGCTGGAAACACCATATATTTT.

This clone was observed a few times. The chain combines TRBV5-1 with TRBJ1-2; 8 nucleotides match TRBD1. Germline values: CDR1 SGHRS, CDR2 YFSETQ. V dropped 2 bases and J dropped 6; count of bases not matched to a gene: 9. The CDR3 has 15 amino acids. The CDR3 is CASSFDRGRGHGYTF. CDR3 DNA sequence: TGCGCCAGCAGCTTCGACAGGGGACGGGGTCATGGCTACACCTTC.

The chain recombines TRBV7-2 with TRBJ1-4; no firm D call. V was clipped by 7 bases and J by 8 bases, with 17 bases between them. The CDR3 sequence is 14 residues long. Per the germline V gene, CDR1 is SGHTA and CDR2 is FQGNSA. The CDR3 region is CASKSSTGSEKLFF. CDR3 DNA: TGTGCCAGCAAATCCTCCACGGGTAGCGAAAAACTGTTTTTT.

The rearrangement uses TRBV24-1 and TRBJ2-1, with 7 bases aligning to TRBD1. V lost 3 bases, J lost 6 bases, and 10 bases stayed unmatched. The CDR3 covers 16 residues. Germline V gene data show CDR1 as KGHDR and CDR2 as SFDVKD. The DNA of the CDR3 is TGTGCCACCAGTGATACAGGGGCGAAGTTCACCAATGAGCAGTTCTTC. This codes for CATSDTGAKFTNEQFF.

This clone was seen a handful of times. This sequence joins TRBV3-1 (or the pseudogene TRBV3-2) and TRBJ1-1; TRBD1 matches at 8 bases. There are 15 residues in the CDR3. V lost 3 bases to trimming and J lost 4 bases; unmatched junction nucleotides: 7. CDR1 is LGHDT, CDR2 YNNKEL, per germline (reference sequence). The CDR3 DNA follows: TGTGCCAGCAGCCATGGTCAGGGGGCCGGCACTGAAGCTTTCTTT. As protein: CASSHGQGAGTEAFF.

This sequence joins TRBV19 and TRBJ2-2, with a tentative D call TRBD1 (6 bases). Trimming removed 3 bases from V and 5 bases from J, with 13 bases in between. This CDR3 has 15 residues. Germline V gives CDR1 LNHDA, CDR2 SQIVND (reference sequence). The CDR3 sequence: CASSIGRGSTGELFF. As DNA, the CDR3 is TGTGCCAGTAGTATTGGCAGGGGTAGTACCGGGGAGCTGTTTTTT.

J is TRBJ1-4 and V is TRBV30, with 7 bases fitting TRBD1. CDR1 is GTSNPN, CDR2 SVGIG, per germline (reference sequence). V trimming: 3 bases; J trimming: 3 bases; junction bases outside the gene matches: 7. The CDR3 length is 15 residues. CDR3 sequence: CAWRTGSAANEKLFF. CDR3 nucleotides: TGTGCCTGGAGGACAGGGTCTGCGGCTAATGAAAAACTGTTTTTT. The entire variable domain, with the rest obtained from reference TRBV30 and TRBJ1-4, is as follows: SQTIHQWPATLVQPVGSPLSLECTVEGTSNPNLYWYRQAAGRGLQLLFYSVGIGQISSEVPQNLSASRPQDRQFILSSKKLLLSDSGFYLCAWRTGSAANEKLFFGSGTQLSVL.

The J gene is TRBJ1-1, the V gene TRBV19; TRBD1 matches 7 bases. V shed 4 bases and J 8 bases; nucleotides not matched to a gene: 10. Germline V CDR1 and CDR2: LNHDA, SQIVND (reference sequence). This CDR3 is built from 14 residues. The CDR3 sequence: CASSTIDRDGEAFF. In nucleotides, the CDR3 is TGTGCCAGTAGTACTATTGACAGGGATGGAGAAGCTTTCTTT.

The chain employs TRBV4-3 and TRBJ2-3; D gene unclear. The ends were cut back, 1 base at V and 5 bases at J, with 10 bases in the middle. Germline values: CDR1 LGHNA, CDR2 YSLEER. The CDR3 sequence is 14 residues long. CDR3 in amino acids: CASSQGALGDTQYF. The CDR3 DNA is TGCGCCAGCAGCCAAGGGGCTTTAGGAGATACGCAGTATTTT.

V usage is TRBV10-3 and J usage is TRBJ1-1, with D possibly matching TRBD1 (5 bases). This CDR3 has 16 amino acids. Between the trimmed V and J ends, which lost 3 bases and 0 bases, there was a span of 14 bases. Germline assignment: CDR1 ENHRY and CDR2 SYGVKD. The CDR3: CAISDRASFMNTEAFF. In nucleotides, the CDR3 is TGTGCCATCAGTGACAGGGCCTCCTTCATGAACACTGAAGCTTTCTTT.

This clone was seen at least ten times. V is TRBV6-2 or TRBV6-3 and J is TRBJ1-1; 10 bases are a match to TRBD1. V shed 4 bases and J 5 bases; nucleotides not matched to a gene: 7. The germline V gene has CDR1 MNHEY and CDR2 SVGEGT. This CDR3 contains 15 residues. CDR3 DNA: TGTGCCAGCAGTTCGGACAGGGGGATAAGGACTGAAGCTTTCTTT. Residues: CASSSDRGIRTEAFF.

This chain joins TRBV10-1 and TRBJ2-7; 8 nucleotides agree with TRBD2. Germline V gene data show CDR1 as WNHNN and CDR2 as SYGVQD (reference sequence). The trim removed 8 bases at V and 3 bases at J, leaving 12 bases unmatched. CDR3 length: 15 residues. CDR3 in DNA: TGCGCCAGCGCGACTGGGCGGACTAGCATCTACGAGCAGTACGTC. Protein product: CASATGRTSIYEQYV.

The chain is built from TRBV18 and TRBJ1-1, with a tentative D call TRBD1 (6 bases). The CDR3 has 14 residues. V was pared by 6 bases and J by 6 bases, with 17 bases between. CDR1 is KGHSH and CDR2 is LQKENI in the germline V gene. This CDR3 reads CASSLAAGDAEAFF. The CDR3 DNA sequence: TGTGCCAGCTCCCTGGCCGCAGGGGACGCTGAAGCTTTCTTT.

Written as DNA, the CDR3 is TGCACCAGCAGCCAAGATCATGGGGGCTTGAGCTCCTACGAGCAGTACGTC. It codes for CTSSQDHGGLSSYEQYV. This sequence joins TRBV1 and TRBJ2-7; the table's D call, TRBD1, was not checked against the DNA. TRBV1 is classified as a pseudogene. The CDR3 has 17 amino acids.

This clone was picked up a small number of times. The rearrangement uses TRBV25-1 and TRBJ1-6, with 7 bases aligning to TRBD1. The J segment lost 10 bases and the V segment lost 5 bases, leaving 11 bases of the junction unmatched. This CDR3 has 15 residues. Germline V gene sequence: CDR1 MGHDK, CDR2 SYGVNS. The CDR3 spells CASSPGQAKESPLHF. DNA of the CDR3: TGTGCCAGCAGTCCCGGACAGGCCAAAGAATCACCCCTCCACTTT.